A single sample is the source of the 27 T cell receptor beta chains below, sequenced in a study of post-analysis software for immune sequencing data. Unique molecular identifiers were built into the TCR beta cDNA libraries. TCRdb processed the PCR reads anew with MiXCR; each CDR3 protein has one entry. The table includes 650,000 to 850,000 distinct CDR3 sequences, about 43% detected once. Their antigens are not known. The study, taken as a whole, reports: When patients were compared with controls, a handful of TRBV segments were more frequent, TRBV5-6, TRBV5-1 and TRBV20-1 among them.

The sample was blood. The receptor source for this set is a girl between 5 and 17 years old with multiple sclerosis.

This clonotype was observed a few times. The CDR3 DNA reads TGTGCCATCAGTTCACCCGGGACTAACTATGGCTACACCTTC. This translates into CAISSPGTNYGYTF. The chain combines TRBV10-3 with TRBJ1-2; D remains ambiguous. V was clipped by 5 bases and J by 0 bases, with 10 bases between them. Per germline, CDR1 ENHRY and CDR2 SYGVKD. This CDR3 is 14 amino acids long.

The table lists this clonotype with a few counts. The chain has TRBV5-1 and TRBJ1-2; D gene unclear. Deletions cut 0 bases from V and 6 bases from J, with 12 bases between. This CDR3 comprises 14 residues. Germline assignment: CDR1 SGHRS and CDR2 YFSETQ. CDR3 DNA: TGCGCCAGCAGCTTGGAAGAGGCGAGGCATGGCTACACCTTC. It yields the protein CASSLEEARHGYTF.

The chain combines TRBV7-8 with TRBJ2-3, with 7 bases lining up with TRBD1. This CDR3 contains 15 residues. Trimming at V came to 5 bases and at J to 2 bases, leaving 7 bases not matched to a gene. CDR1 SGHVS and CDR2 FQNEAQ come from the germline V gene. As DNA, the CDR3 is TGTGCCAGCAGCCCCTGGACAGGAGACACAGATACGCAGTATTTT. This gives the protein CASSPWTGDTDTQYF. Full variable domain (missing parts from reference TRBV7-8 and TRBJ2-3): GAGVSQSPRYKVAKRGQDVALRCDPISGHVSLFWYQQALGQGPEFLTYFQNEAQLDKSGLPSDRFFAERPEGSVSTLKIQRTQQEDSAVYLCASSPWTGDTDTQYFGPGTRLTVL.

This clonotype was seen a few times. The rearrangement joins TRBV5-1 to TRBJ2-3; no firm D call. Looked up from germline, CDR1 is SGHRS and CDR2 is YFSETQ. V dropped 0 bases and J dropped 5 bases, with 19 bases sitting between them. This CDR3 spans 17 amino acids. CDR3 sequence reads: CASSLVGPHGLGDTQYF. In DNA, the CDR3 is TGCGCCAGCAGCTTGGTAGGCCCCCACGGCCTCGGAGATACGCAGTATTTT. Full variable domain (rest looked up from reference TRBV5-1 and TRBJ2-3): KAGVTQTPRYLIKTRGQQVTLSCSPISGHRSVSWYQQTPGQGLQFLFEYFSETQRNKGNFPGRFSGRQFSNSRSEMNVSTLELGDSALYLCASSLVGPHGLGDTQYFGPGTRLTVL.

This clonotype was found many times. The chain recombines TRBV15 with TRBJ1-4, with a weak D call TRBD1 (5 bases). This CDR3 has 16 amino acids. V lost 0 bases to trimming and J lost 5 bases, with 13 bases between them. Germline loops: CDR1 LNHNV, CDR2 YYDKDF (reference sequence). The CDR3 DNA reads as TGTGCCACCAGCAGAGAGGTGGGGGGATCGAATGAAAAACTGTTTTTT. Its protein product is CATSREVGGSNEKLFF.

This sequence joins TRBV20-1 and TRBJ2-1; 9 nucleotides match TRBD2. CDR1 DFQATT and CDR2 SNEGSKA come from the germline V gene (reference sequence). The CDR3 is 16 residues long. V was pared by 5 bases and J by 8 bases, with 16 bases of the junction left unmatched. CDR3 protein: CSAPDRWASGIDEQFF. Written as DNA, the CDR3 is TGCAGTGCTCCAGATAGGTGGGCTAGCGGGATCGATGAGCAGTTCTTC.

A single count supports this clonotype. V is TRBV10-3 and J is TRBJ2-1, with a possible D match to TRBD1 (6 bases). V was cut by 6 bases and J by 0 bases, with 12 bases left in between. Germline CDR1 reads ENHRY; CDR2 reads SYGVKD. The CDR3 consists of 15 residues. The CDR3 coding sequence is TGTGCCATCAGCAACACAGGGTCCTCCTACAATGAGCAGTTCTTC. It specifies CAISNTGSSYNEQFF.

The chain links TRBV12-3 or TRBV12-4 to TRBJ1-2, with TRBD1 as a possible D gene (6 bases). The CDR3 loop spans 13 amino acids. V gave up 3 bases and J gave up 8 bases, with 13 bases separating them. The CDR3 is CASSLWQGYGYTF. The CDR3, as DNA: TGTGCCAGCAGTTTGTGGCAGGGGTACGGCTACACCTTC.

The chain joins TRBV4-3 to TRBJ1-1; TRBD1 aligns across 9 bases. Unmatched junction bases numbered 5, after V lost 4 bases and J lost 2 bases. This CDR3 has 15 residues. The germline gives CDR1 LGHNA, CDR2 YSLEER. CDR3 bases: TGCGCCAGCAGCCTTGGGACAGGGCCAAACACTGAAGCTTTCTTT. Its translation is CASSLGTGPNTEAFF.

The chain links TRBV27 to TRBJ2-5; TRBD2 agrees at 7 bases. This CDR3 comprises 13 residues. With 8 bases clipped from V and 5 bases from J, the junction kept 8 bases outside the gene matches. Germline CDR1 is MNHEY and CDR2 is SMNVEV (reference sequence). CDR3 nucleotides: TGTGCCAGCGGGGCAGGGAGGGGCGAGACCCAGTACTTC. Protein: CASGAGRGETQYF.

The sample holds a few counts of this clonotype. The chain combines TRBV6-1 with TRBJ1-5; possible D gene TRBD1, 5 bases. V lost 3 bases to trimming and J lost 3 bases, with 9 bases between them. The CDR3 consists of 14 residues. CDR1 MNHNS and CDR2 SASEGT come from the germline V gene. Here the CDR3 DNA reads TGTGCCAGCAGTGAGGGGACCGTCAATCAGCCCCAGCATTTT. As protein: CASSEGTVNQPQHF.

This clonotype was seen more than once but under ten times. The V call is TRBV20-1, the J call TRBJ2-5; weak D call: TRBD2 (5 bases). CDR1 DFQATT and CDR2 SNEGSKA come from the germline V gene (reference sequence). The CDR3 consists of 14 residues. V was clipped by 5 bases and J by 2 bases, with 15 bases between them. CDR3 in amino acids: CSAAKLSGQETQYF. DNA for the CDR3: TGCAGTGCTGCCAAACTAAGCGGTCAAGAGACCCAGTACTTC.

The chain carries TRBV6-6 and TRBJ2-1; 10 bases agree with TRBD2. The V gene end was trimmed by 2 bases and the J gene end by 3 bases; junction bases not matched to a gene: 4. This CDR3 comprises 16 residues. Per germline, CDR1 MNHNY and CDR2 SVGAGI (reference sequence). The CDR3 region is CASSYPSGGGYNEQFF. The CDR3 coding sequence is TGTGCCAGCAGTTACCCTAGCGGGGGAGGCTACAATGAGCAGTTCTTC.

The rearrangement joins TRBV7-3 to TRBJ2-1; 7 bases are a match to TRBD2. Losses at the gene ends were 4 bases for V and 2 bases for J; bases not matched to a gene: 8. The germline V gene has CDR1 SGHTA and CDR2 FQGTGA. The CDR3 is 16 residues long. The CDR3 nucleotides read TGTGCCAGCAGCTGGCTGAGCGGGACCCCCTACAATGAGCAGTTCTTC. Protein sequence: CASSWLSGTPYNEQFF.

The genes are TRBV5-1 and TRBJ2-7; 8 positions match TRBD1. J was trimmed by 2 bases and V by 3 bases; bases with no gene match: 7. Germline V CDR1 and CDR2: SGHRS, YFSETQ. The length of the CDR3 is 15 residues. DNA for the CDR3: TGCGCCAGCAGCTCCGACAGGGGTAATACCTACGAGCAGTACTTC. This encodes CASSSDRGNTYEQYF.

The V gene is TRBV12-3 or TRBV12-4, the J gene TRBJ2-7, with 8 bases aligning to TRBD1. The ends lost 5 bases at V and 1 base at J; junction bases unmatched: 16. CDR3 length equals 18 residues. CDR3 amino acids: CASSPRDTDRGESYEQYF. CDR3 DNA: TGTGCCAGCAGTCCCCGAGATACTGACAGGGGAGAATCCTACGAGCAGTACTTC.

This clonotype was counted ten times or more. J is TRBJ1-1 and V is TRBV12-3 or TRBV12-4; D is unresolved. The CDR3 totals 15 residues. Trimming stripped 1 base from V and 1 base from J, with 10 bases between. The CDR3 nucleotides read TGTGCCAGCAGTTTAGACGGTCTTTCGAACACTGAAGCTTTCTTT. Protein sequence: CASSLDGLSNTEAFF.

This chain's CDR3 is CASSGSPGQGDAYEQYF. CDR3 in DNA: TGTGCCAGCAGTGGCTCCCCTGGACAGGGAGACGCCTACGAGCAGTACTTC. The chain recombines TRBV25-1 with TRBJ2-7; 8 bases agree with TRBD1. The germline gives CDR1 MGHDK, CDR2 SYGVNS. The J segment lost 2 bases and the V segment lost 4 bases, leaving 13 bases of the junction unmatched. The CDR3 spans 17 residues.

This clonotype is a singleton in its sample. V is TRBV19 and J is TRBJ1-2; D remains unclear. Germline-derived CDR1 and CDR2 are LNHDA and SQIVND (reference sequence). This CDR3 region has 13 residues. The V and J ends lost 10 bases and 4 bases respectively, with 16 bases between them. CDR3 coding DNA: TGTGCCACTAAAGCCGGGATGCCCTATGGCTACACCTTC. Its translation: CATKAGMPYGYTF.

The chain carries TRBV7-9 and TRBJ1-1; perhaps TRBD1 as D (6 bases). The CDR3 consists of 16 residues. CDR1 is SEHNR, CDR2 FQNEAQ, per germline (reference sequence). V was cut by 3 bases and J by 4 bases, with 18 bases left in between. The DNA for the CDR3 is TGTGCCAGCAGCTTTAATCAGGGGTTGGTGGGCACTGAAGCTTTCTTT. It encodes CASSFNQGLVGTEAFF.

This clonotype was counted at least ten times. The rearrangement uses TRBV20-1 and TRBJ2-3; 11 bases fit TRBD2. CDR3 size: 14 residues. The germline gives CDR1 DFQATT, CDR2 SNEGSKA (reference sequence). V lost 5 bases, J lost 5 bases, and 6 bases stayed unmatched. CDR3 protein: CSAALAGVQDTQYF. The CDR3 region has the DNA TGCAGTGCTGCACTAGCGGGAGTTCAAGATACGCAGTATTTT.

As to this clonotype: Mismatch with germline at one junction end may stem from a read error. This rearrangement joins TRBV11-2 to TRBJ2-1, with 10 bases aligning to TRBD2. Germline loops: CDR1 SGHAT, CDR2 FQNNGV. This CDR3 has 16 amino acids. The CDR3 nucleotides read TGTGCCAGCACTTACCTAGCGGGAGTCTCCTACGATGAGCAGTTCTTC. Translating it yields CASTYLAGVSYDEQFF.

V and J are TRBV7-2 and TRBJ2-4; maybe TRBD2 (6 bases). Germline V gene lookup returns CDR1 SGHTA and CDR2 FQGNSA. CDR3 size: 14 residues. The V end lost 5 bases, the J end lost 2 bases, and 10 bases lay between the germline ends. The DNA of the CDR3 is TGTGCCAGCAGCCTTGGACTATCCAAAAACATTCAGTACTTC. Protein sequence: CASSLGLSKNIQYF.

This clonotype turned up a few times. The gene calls are TRBV9 and TRBJ2-3; the match to TRBD1 covers 10 bases. The CDR3 is 16 residues long. V trimming: 1 base; J trimming: 1 base; junction bases outside the gene matches: 3. Germline CDR1 is SGDLS and CDR2 is YYNGEE. In nucleotides, the CDR3 is TGTGCCAGCAGCGTAATTGGGACAGGGGGCACAGATACGCAGTATTTT. It encodes CASSVIGTGGTDTQYF.

This clonotype was counted between two and nine times. The chain combines TRBV5-1 with TRBJ2-3; 8 bases are shared with TRBD1. J was trimmed by 10 bases and V by 4 bases; bases with no gene match: 5. The CDR3 runs 12 residues. Per germline, CDR1 SGHRS and CDR2 YFSETQ. CDR3: CASSPDRAPQYF. The CDR3 DNA reads as TGCGCCAGCAGCCCGGACAGGGCCCCGCAGTATTTT.

This clonotype was detected ten times or more. The V call is TRBV12-3 or TRBV12-4, the J call TRBJ2-5, with 10 bases aligning to TRBD1. The CDR3 extends over 15 amino acids. The ends lost 0 bases at V and 3 bases at J; junction bases unmatched: 1. CDR3 protein: CASSLAGTGEETQYF. CDR3 nucleotide sequence: TGTGCCAGCAGTTTAGCGGGGACAGGGGAAGAGACCCAGTACTTC.

This clonotype appeared a few times. This chain links TRBV20-1 with TRBJ2-4, with D maybe TRBD2 (6 bases). Looked up from germline, CDR1 is DFQATT and CDR2 is SNEGSKA (reference sequence). The CDR3 sequence is 12 residues long. V was trimmed by 1 base and J by 13 bases, leaving 14 bases between them. The CDR3 loop reads CSARVRGWEQYF. The CDR3 DNA reads TGCAGTGCTAGAGTCCGGGGGTGGGAGCAGTACTTC.